In this sample, the clone carrying this T cell receptor beta chain turned up a few times. Its target is unknown. The data were taken from a study of blood T cells in healthy people across ages. Study summary: About one barcoded beta molecule was captured per two T cells (by template switching). Whole-study results and caveats: TCR beta diversity, measured per million T cells, fell in a roughly linear way with age.

V dropped 5 bases and J dropped 3 bases, with 10 bases sitting between them. The germline V gene has CDR1 SGHVS and CDR2 FQNEAQ. This CDR3 has 13 residues. Every sample yielded at least 6 million isolated PBMCs. Alongside a J-beta primer mix, a sample-barcoded 5' primer served in a second PCR lasting roughly 7 to 11 cycles. TCRdb re-called the 5' RACE reads through MiXCR, storing one row per CDR3 protein. The table lists more than 550,000 distinct CDR3 sequences, about 20% of them singletons, with around 21% in the top ten. This chain uses TRBV7-8 with TRBJ1-1, with D tentatively TRBD1 (5 bases). This TCR was recovered from a man between 65 and 85 years old in good health. The sample consisted of blood. The CDR3 loop reads CASSPRVYTEAFF. CDR3 sequence (DNA): TGTGCCAGCAGCCCCAGGGTATACACTGAAGCTTTCTTT.